This T cell receptor (beta chain) was sequenced in a study of technical replicates of blood from several donors. The trim removed 5 bases at V and 2 bases at J, leaving 6 bases unmatched. The germline CDR1 and CDR2 sequences are MNHNS and SASEGT. The CDR3 has 15 amino acids. Libraries were prepared by immunoSEQ multiplex PCR; TCRdb keeps only in-frame clonotypes and omits some of them. The data contain 98,000 or so clones, 95% of them singletons. The sample taken for sequencing was T cells isolated from PBMCs. The J gene is TRBJ2-3, the V gene TRBV6-1; TRBD1 aligns across 8 bases. The TCR originated in a human donor in good health. The CDR3 protein is CASSSWTGITDTQYF. The CDR3 region has the DNA TGTGCCAGCAGTTCCTGGACAGGGATCACAGATACGCAGTATTTT.